The present TCR beta chain was sequenced within a study of control samples from healthy donors and cancer patients. Germline V gives CDR1 SGHNT, CDR2 YYREEE (reference sequence). Trimming stripped 3 bases from V and 4 bases from J, with 13 bases between. The CDR3 length is 15 residues. TCRdb keeps only in-frame clones here, not all; method: immunoSEQ multiplex PCR. This sample has under 150,000 clones; roughly 91% occur once, and the top ten carry more than 1.5%. Sample: PBMCs. This clonotype was sampled from a man between 45 and 60 years old with head and neck cancer. The chain uses TRBV5-4 and TRBJ2-2, with a tentative D call TRBD2 (5 bases). The DNA for the CDR3 is TGTGCCAGCAGCTCCTTCCCTCGGGGCACCGGGGAGCTGTTTTTT. Translation gives CASSSFPRGTGELFF.